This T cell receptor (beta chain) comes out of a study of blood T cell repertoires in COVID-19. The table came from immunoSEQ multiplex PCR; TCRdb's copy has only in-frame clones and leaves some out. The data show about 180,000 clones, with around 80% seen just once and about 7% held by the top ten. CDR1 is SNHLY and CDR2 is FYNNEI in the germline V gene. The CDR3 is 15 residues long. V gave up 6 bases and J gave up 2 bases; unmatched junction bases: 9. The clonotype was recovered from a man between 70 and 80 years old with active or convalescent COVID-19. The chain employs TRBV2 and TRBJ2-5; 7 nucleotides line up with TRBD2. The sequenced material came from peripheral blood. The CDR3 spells CASRFPAGPQETQYF. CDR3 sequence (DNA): TGTGCCAGCAGGTTTCCAGCGGGGCCACAAGAGACCCAGTACTTC.